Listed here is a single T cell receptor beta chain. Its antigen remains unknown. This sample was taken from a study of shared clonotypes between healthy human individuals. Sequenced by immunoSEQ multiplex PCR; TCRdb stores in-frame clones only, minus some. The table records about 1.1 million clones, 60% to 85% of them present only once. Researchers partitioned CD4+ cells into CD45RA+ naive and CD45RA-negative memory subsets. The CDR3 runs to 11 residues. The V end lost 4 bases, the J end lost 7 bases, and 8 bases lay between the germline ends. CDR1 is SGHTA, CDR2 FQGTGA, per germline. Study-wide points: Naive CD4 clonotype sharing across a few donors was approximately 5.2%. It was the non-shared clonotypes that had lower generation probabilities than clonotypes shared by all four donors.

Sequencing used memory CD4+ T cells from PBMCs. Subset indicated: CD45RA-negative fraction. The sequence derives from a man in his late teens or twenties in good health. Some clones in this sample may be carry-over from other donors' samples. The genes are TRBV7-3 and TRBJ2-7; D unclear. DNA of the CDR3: TGTGCCAGCAGCTATACGACAGAGCAGTACTTC. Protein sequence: CASSYTTEQYF.